A single sample gave rise to the 15 T cell receptor beta chains below, sequenced in a study of blood T cell repertoires in COVID-19. Libraries were prepared by immunoSEQ multiplex PCR; TCRdb keeps only in-frame clonotypes and omits some of them. This sample has hundreds of thousands of clones, with 85% to 90% found just once. Sequenced material: PBMCs or T cells enriched from blood (not recorded which). These receptors originate from a man aged 25-45 years who had recovered from COVID-19.

The genes are TRBV25-1 and TRBJ1-5; no firm D call. This CDR3 spans 13 amino acids. V dropped 4 bases and J dropped 5 bases, with 9 bases sitting between them. CDR1 is MGHDK, CDR2 SYGVNS, per germline. DNA of the CDR3: TGTGCCAGCAGTGCCCGCGGAGATCAGCCCCAGCATTTT. Residues: CASSARGDQPQHF.

V usage is TRBV4-1 and J usage is TRBJ2-5; TRBD2 agrees at 11 bases. Per germline, CDR1 MGHRA and CDR2 YSYEKL. CDR3 size: 16 residues. Trimming took 4 bases from V and 4 from J; bases not matched to a gene: 8. The CDR3 is CASSLSSGRKRETQYF. The CDR3 DNA reads as TGCGCCAGCAGCCTGTCTAGCGGGAGGAAAAGAGAGACCCAGTACTTC.

The gene calls are TRBV3-1 (or the pseudogene TRBV3-2) and TRBJ2-7; no firm D call. V lost 4 bases and J lost 0, with 7 bases in between. Germline loops: CDR1 LGHDT, CDR2 YNNKEL (reference sequence). This CDR3 has 13 amino acids. In nucleotides, the CDR3 is TGTGCCAGCAGCCGCGGTTTCTCCTACGAGCAGTACTTC. Its translation is CASSRGFSYEQYF.

This sequence joins TRBV27 and TRBJ2-7; D is undetermined. The V gene's germline CDR1 is MNHEY and CDR2 SMNVEV (reference sequence). The V end was cut by 7 bases, the J end by 12 bases, with 22 bases between. The CDR3 spans 13 residues. The DNA for the CDR3 is TGTGCCAGCACCCCGGGTCGTGATTCCGAGGCGTACTTC. This gives the protein CASTPGRDSEAYF.

This chain uses TRBV7-6 with TRBJ1-4, with a tentative D call TRBD1 (6 bases). V shed 5 bases and J shed 7 bases, with 17 bases lying between them. The CDR3 has 15 amino acids. The germline V gene encodes CDR1 SGHVS and CDR2 FNYEAQ. CDR3 sequence: CASSTRRTDSEKLFF. DNA for the CDR3: TGTGCCAGCAGCACCCGGCGGACAGATTCTGAAAAACTGTTTTTT.

The CDR3 reads CASSQPAGTSQSSGNTIYF. CDR3 coding DNA: TGCGCCAGCAGCCAACCAGCCGGGACATCTCAAAGCTCTGGAAACACCATATATTTT. The chain uses TRBV4-1 and TRBJ1-3; D possibly corresponds to TRBD1 (6 bases). This CDR3 contains 19 residues. Deletions cut 2 bases from V and 0 bases from J, with 20 bases between. CDR1 and CDR2 (germline): MGHRA, YSYEKL.

Concerning this clone itself: Other DNA sequences from this sample encode an identical CDR3 as well. V is TRBV9 and J is TRBJ2-1; D may be TRBD2 (6 bases). CDR3 length: 14 amino acids. Per germline, CDR1 SGDLS and CDR2 YYNGEE. V lost 0 bases and J lost 10, with 14 bases in between. CDR3 sequence: CASSVESPGGEQFF. DNA of the CDR3: TGTGCCAGCAGCGTAGAGTCCCCTGGAGGGGAGCAGTTCTTC.

V is TRBV18 and J is TRBJ1-4; TRBD1 is a possible D gene (6 bases). The CDR3 runs to 15 residues. Trimming left V 5 bases short and J 5 bases short, with 15 bases between. CDR1 and CDR2 from the germline V gene are KGHSH and LQKENI. The CDR3 bases are TGTGCCAGCTCATCCAGTTCTGGACAGAATGAAAAACTGTTTTTT. Protein product: CASSSSSGQNEKLFF.

This chain joins TRBV28 and TRBJ2-2, with a tentative D call TRBD1 (5 bases). The CDR3 spans 13 residues. CDR1 is MDHEN, CDR2 SYDVKM, per germline. The V end lost 7 bases, the J end lost 4 bases, and 10 bases lay between the germline ends. In DNA, the CDR3 is TGTGCCAGCACAGGGCATACCACCGGGGAGCTGTTTTTT. Its protein product is CASTGHTTGELFF. The full variable domain, in which reference TRBV28 and TRBJ2-2 provide the parts outside the CDR3, is DVKVTQSSRYLVKRTGEKVFLECVQDMDHENMFWYRQDPGLGLRLIYFSYDVKMKEKGDIPEGYSVSREKKERFSLILESASTNQTSMYLCASTGHTTGELFFGEGSRLTVL.

This clone has a single count. This chain connects TRBV28 to TRBJ2-7; 8 bases match TRBD2. From germline, CDR1 is MDHEN and CDR2 SYDVKM. The CDR3 length is 13 residues. With V trimmed by 8 bases and J by 2 bases, 5 bases remained unmatched. The CDR3 reads CASCSGTPYEQYF. CDR3 nucleotide sequence: TGTGCCAGCTGTAGCGGGACTCCCTACGAGCAGTACTTC. Combining the CDR3 with reference TRBV28 and TRBJ2-7 gives the whole variable domain DVKVTQSSRYLVKRTGEKVFLECVQDMDHENMFWYRQDPGLGLRLIYFSYDVKMKEKGDIPEGYSVSREKKERFSLILESASTNQTSMYLCASCSGTPYEQYFGPGTRLTVT.

The chain has TRBV19 and TRBJ1-2; no clear D gene. Per the germline V gene, CDR1 is LNHDA and CDR2 is SQIVND (reference sequence). This CDR3 is built from 14 residues. Trimming took off 1 base at V and 0 bases at J, with 6 bases between the two ends. The CDR3 region is CASSIGAPNYGYTF. The CDR3, as DNA: TGTGCCAGTAGTATAGGGGCACCTAACTATGGCTACACCTTC. Based on the CDR3 plus reference TRBV19 and TRBJ1-2, the full variable domain is DGGITQSPKYLFRKEGQNVTLSCEQNLNHDAMYWYRQDPGQGLRLIYYSQIVNDFQKGDIAEGYSVSREKKESFPLTVTSAQKNPTAFYLCASSIGAPNYGYTFGSGTRLTVV.

The rearrangement joins TRBV7-8 to TRBJ1-2; D remains ambiguous. The V gene's germline CDR1 is SGHVS and CDR2 FQNEAQ. Trimming took off 3 bases at V and 5 bases at J, with 13 bases between the two ends. This CDR3 comprises 14 residues. CDR3 loop: CASSFGISGYGYTF. The CDR3 nucleotides are TGTGCCAGCAGCTTTGGGATTTCGGGATATGGCTACACCTTC.

This chain uses TRBV4-1 with TRBJ1-1, with D possibly being TRBD1 (5 bases). Trimming took off 3 bases at V and 4 bases at J, with 15 bases between the two ends. The CDR3 runs 15 residues. Germline CDR1 reads MGHRA; CDR2 reads YSYEKL. The CDR3 nucleotides are TGCGCCAGCAGCCAGGATTTGGGCCAGGGCACTGAAGCTTTCTTT. Residues: CASSQDLGQGTEAFF.

This chain links TRBV29-1 with TRBJ2-7; 10 nucleotides match TRBD2. V lost 1 base and J lost 1; bases outside the gene matches: 4. The length of the CDR3 is 15 residues. Germline V gene lookup returns CDR1 SQVTM and CDR2 ANQGSEA. The DNA for the CDR3 is TGCAGCGTTGAAGGGCTAGCGGGGGAGTCCTACGAGCAGTACTTC. Protein product: CSVEGLAGESYEQYF.

This clone turned up a few times. J is TRBJ1-6 and V is TRBV14; a possible D gene is TRBD1 (6 bases). Trimming removed 4 bases from V and 9 bases from J, with 13 bases in between. The V gene's germline CDR1 is SGHDN and CDR2 FVKESK. CDR3 length equals 14 residues. This CDR3 is CASSPGHGFSPLHF. The CDR3 coding sequence is TGTGCCAGCAGCCCGGGACACGGATTTTCACCCCTCCACTTT. The whole variable domain, filled in from reference TRBV14 and TRBJ1-6, reads EAGVTQFPSHSVIEKGQTVTLRCDPISGHDNLYWYRRVMGKEIKFLLHFVKESKQDESGMPNNRFLAERTGGTYSTLKVQPAELEDSGVYFCASSPGHGFSPLHFGNGTRLTVT.